This TCR beta chain was identified during a study of blood T cell repertoires in COVID-19. About the research overall: T cells, B-cell-depleted T cells, or PBMCs supplied cDNA or gDNA.

Original processing methods: Reference gene primer amplification gave estimated nucleated cell counts. Sequencing used immunoSEQ multiplex PCR; TCRdb keeps in-frame clones, though not all of them. V and J calls plus clone size are reproduced from that table; the DNA served to infer D and trimming. The sample lists 300,000 to 400,000 clones; roughly 90% were seen once. The CDR3 covers 16 residues. Germline loops: CDR1 MDHEN, CDR2 SYDVKM. Trimming took off 5 bases at V and 0 bases at J, with 16 bases between the two ends. At least ten counts were recorded for this clone. Sequenced input: peripheral blood. This chain links TRBV28 with TRBJ1-2, with a possible D match to TRBD1 (6 bases). The clonotype comes from a woman between 50 and 59 years old with active or convalescent COVID-19. The CDR3 DNA is TGTGCCAGCAGTGGTGCTGGGGGCGCAGCTAACTATGGCTACACCTTC. Protein: CASSGAGGAANYGYTF.